The present TCR beta chain was sequenced within a study of spatial heterogeneity in lung cancer. Study-level information: Raw sequencing reads included, on average, more than ten appearances of each unique TCR and UMI combination.

Whole-study findings and limits: Ubiquitous expanded tumor TCRs were observed in blood more at resection than follow-up.

CDR1 MNHEY and CDR2 SMNVEV come from the germline V gene (reference sequence). V was clipped by 7 bases and J by 8 bases; unmatched bases: 9. The CDR3 contains 14 residues. This clonotype was observed a few times. Its target is unknown. Sample time point: sample taken at primary tumor resection. Unsorted whole RNA of tumor, nontumor lung or frozen PBMC was sequenced. Samples came from some 73 TRACERx patients with untreated early-stage lung cancer. A distinct unique molecular identifier was carried by each TCR cDNA molecule. TCRdb fed the 5' RACE reads into MiXCR, producing one record per CDR3 protein. The sample lists 75,000 to 85,000 distinct CDR3 sequences, 15% to 25% occurring once.

This receptor was identified in a male donor with early-stage non-small cell lung cancer. J is TRBJ2-2 and V is TRBV27; 8 bases are shared with TRBD2. The starting material was PBMCs, obtained at surgery. In DNA form, the CDR3 reads TGTGCCAGCACCCGGGGGGGGCCTAGTGGGGAGCTGTTTTTT. It specifies CASTRGGPSGELFF.